Each of the 11 T cell receptor beta chains below was sequenced from the same sample in a study of shared clonotypes between healthy human individuals. CD45RO-negative, CCR7-selected cells formed the naive CD8 fraction, which excluded terminally differentiated effector memory CD45RA+ cells. The assay was immunoSEQ multiplex PCR, and TCRdb's table has in-frame clones only and misses some. The sample includes over 2,000,000 clones, approximately 92% of them seen just once. What was sequenced was naive CD8+ T cells from PBMCs. Receptor source: a man aged 18-30 years in good health. Some clones in this sample may be carry-over from other donors' samples.

The rearrangement uses TRBV27 and TRBJ1-5; D is uncertain. Trimming took 3 bases from V and 3 from J, leaving 9 bases between them. CDR1 and CDR2 from the germline V gene are MNHEY and SMNVEV (reference sequence). The CDR3 has 14 residues. CDR3 bases: TGTGCCAGCAGTTTTATGGGCGTCAATCAGCCCCAGCATTTT. Translated, it gives CASSFMGVNQPQHF.

The chain carries TRBV14 and TRBJ1-3; D remains unclear. V lost 2 bases to trimming and J lost 2 bases, with 13 bases between them. The germline V gene encodes CDR1 SGHDN and CDR2 FVKESK. The CDR3 length is 16 residues. CDR3 protein: CASSQPLIGAGNTIYF. In DNA, the CDR3 is TGTGCCAGCAGCCAACCCCTCATCGGGGCTGGAAACACCATATATTTT.

V gene TRBV5-6 combines with J gene TRBJ1-5; 7 nucleotides match TRBD1. CDR1 is SGHDT and CDR2 is YYEEEE in the germline V gene. The CDR3 is 16 residues long. The V and J ends lost 3 bases and 0 bases, in that order; junction bases with no gene match: 6. This chain's CDR3 is CASSYTGAYSNQPQHF. As DNA, the CDR3 is TGTGCCAGCAGCTACACAGGGGCGTATAGCAATCAGCCCCAGCATTTT.

This rearrangement joins TRBV30 to TRBJ1-1, with D hard to call. Trimming stripped 4 bases from V and 3 bases from J, with 9 bases between. Germline CDR1 reads GTSNPN; CDR2 reads SVGIG (reference sequence). The CDR3 has 12 residues. The CDR3 region is CAWNGKYTEAFF. CDR3 in DNA: TGTGCCTGGAACGGGAAATACACTGAAGCTTTCTTT.

The chain is built from TRBV4-1 and TRBJ2-7; D is ambiguous. V shed 4 bases and J shed 3 bases, with 13 bases lying between them. The CDR3 sequence is 14 residues long. In germline, CDR1 is MGHRA, CDR2 YSYEKL. The CDR3 DNA sequence: TGCGCCAGCAGCCCAGCTGGGCCACACTACGAGCAGTACTTC. It yields the protein CASSPAGPHYEQYF.

A note on this clone: This sample also contains other DNA sequences that code for the same CDR3. The chain couples TRBV4-1 to TRBJ2-7; tentative D call: TRBD1 (5 bases). The CDR3 is 14 residues long. The germline V and J ends were trimmed by 1 base and 2 bases, with 9 bases remaining between them. The germline V gene encodes CDR1 MGHRA and CDR2 YSYEKL. Here the CDR3 DNA reads TGCGCCAGCAGCCAAGCCGACAGTACCTACGAGCAGTACTTC. It is translated as CASSQADSTYEQYF.

This chain joins TRBV4-2 and TRBJ1-5, with D unclear. The V end lost 1 base, the J end lost 1 base, and 11 bases lay between the germline ends. Germline CDR1 reads LGHNA; CDR2 reads YNFKEQ. The CDR3 runs to 16 residues. The CDR3 reads CASSQGTDYSNQPQHF. Written as DNA, the CDR3 is TGTGCCAGCAGCCAAGGTACCGATTACAGCAATCAGCCCCAGCATTTT.

This chain uses TRBV29-1 with TRBJ2-2; TRBD2 matches 9 bases. This CDR3 is 15 amino acids long. V lost 4 bases to trimming and J lost 5 bases; unmatched junction nucleotides: 8. From germline, CDR1 is SQVTM and CDR2 ANQGSEA. This chain's CDR3 is CSVGWREGLTGELFF. The CDR3 region has the DNA TGCAGCGTTGGATGGCGGGAGGGATTGACCGGGGAGCTGTTTTTT.

The V and J genes are TRBV9 and TRBJ2-7, with a possible D match to TRBD2 (5 bases). This CDR3 is 16 amino acids long. Looked up from germline, CDR1 is SGDLS and CDR2 is YYNGEE. Trimming removed 3 bases from V and 3 bases from J, with 19 bases in between. The CDR3 loop reads CASSAEGTGVGYEQYF. CDR3 bases: TGTGCCAGCAGCGCCGAGGGAACGGGTGTCGGCTACGAGCAGTACTTC.

This rearrangement joins TRBV28 to TRBJ1-2, with D unclear. Trimming shortened V by 7 bases and J by 2 bases, and 11 bases separated the two germline ends. CDR1 and CDR2 from the germline V gene are MDHEN and SYDVKM. The CDR3 runs 13 residues. CDR3 sequence reads: CASTLLRNYGYTF. The CDR3, as DNA: TGTGCCAGCACCCTTCTGCGGAACTATGGCTACACCTTC.

The chain is built from TRBV4-2 and TRBJ2-3; D is possibly TRBD2 (5 bases). The ends were cut back, 0 bases at V and 6 bases at J, with 19 bases in the middle. CDR1 and CDR2 from the germline V gene are LGHNA and YNFKEQ. This CDR3 has 17 amino acids. The CDR3 DNA sequence: TGTGCCAGCAGCCAAGATTACCCCCCGGACTTATATGATACGCAGTATTTT. Amino acids: CASSQDYPPDLYDTQYF.